This TCR beta chain was sequenced in a study of CD8+CD57+ T cells in acquired aplastic anemia. Whole-study results and caveats: The authors found lower diversity in patient CD8+CD57+ cells than in total CD4+ and CD8+ pools.

An expansion of CD8+CD57+ cells by flow cytometry had been shown in patients chosen for sequencing. Bead-enriched CD8+CD57+ cells yielded 1.5 to 2 ug DNA on average. About this clonotype: No antigen is known for it.

Genomic DNA, the template, was used for profiling of the TCR beta VDJ and CDR3. TCRdb itself ran the reads through MiXCR, one entry per CDR3 protein. The table lists roughly 17,000 distinct CDR3 sequences, over 35% of them singletons. Trimming pared 10 bases from V and 6 bases from J, leaving 18 bases between. The germline V gene has CDR1 SNHLY and CDR2 FYNNEI. This CDR3 spans 13 amino acids. Sequencing used CD8+CD57+ T cells sorted from PBMCs. Subset specified: bead-enriched CD8+CD57+ effector memory T cells from SAA patients. The genes are TRBV2 and TRBJ1-1, with D unclear. The receptor comes from a human donor with aplastic anemia. CDR3 loop: CANISEGRAEAFF. The CDR3 DNA reads TGTGCCAACATTTCAGAAGGGAGGGCTGAAGCTTTCTTT.